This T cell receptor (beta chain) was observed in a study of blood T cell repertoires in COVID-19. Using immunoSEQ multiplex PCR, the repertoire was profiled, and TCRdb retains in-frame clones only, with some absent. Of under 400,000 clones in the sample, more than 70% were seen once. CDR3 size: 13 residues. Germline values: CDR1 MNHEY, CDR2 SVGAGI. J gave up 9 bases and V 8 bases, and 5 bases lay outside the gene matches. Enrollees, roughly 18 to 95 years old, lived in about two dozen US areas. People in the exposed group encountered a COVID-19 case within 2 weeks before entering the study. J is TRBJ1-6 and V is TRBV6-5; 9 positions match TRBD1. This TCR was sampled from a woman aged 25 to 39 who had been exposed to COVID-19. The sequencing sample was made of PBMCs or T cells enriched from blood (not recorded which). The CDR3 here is CASVGQGGSPLHF. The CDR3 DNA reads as TGTGCCAGCGTGGGACAGGGCGGTTCACCCCTCCACTTT.